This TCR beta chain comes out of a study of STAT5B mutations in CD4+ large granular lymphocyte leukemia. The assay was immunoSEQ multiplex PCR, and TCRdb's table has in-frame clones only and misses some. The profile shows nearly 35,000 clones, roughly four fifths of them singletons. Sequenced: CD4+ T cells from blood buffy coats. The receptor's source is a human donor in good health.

Here the CDR3 reads CASSPPPGQQSAFF. CDR3 nucleotides: TGTGCCAGCAGCCCACCCCCGGGACAGCAGTCTGCTTTCTTT. V is TRBV11-2 and J is TRBJ1-1, with 7 bases that match TRBD1. CDR1 and CDR2 from the germline V gene are SGHAT and FQNNGV. This CDR3 is built from 14 residues. V dropped 5 bases and J dropped 11; count of bases not matched to a gene: 14. Combining the CDR3 with reference TRBV11-2 and TRBJ1-1 gives the whole variable domain EAGVAQSPRYKIIEKRQSVAFWCNPISGHATLYWYQQILGQGPKLLIQFQNNGVVDDSQLPKDRFSAERLKGVDSTLKIQPAKLEDSAVYLCASSPPPGQQSAFFGQGTRLTVV.